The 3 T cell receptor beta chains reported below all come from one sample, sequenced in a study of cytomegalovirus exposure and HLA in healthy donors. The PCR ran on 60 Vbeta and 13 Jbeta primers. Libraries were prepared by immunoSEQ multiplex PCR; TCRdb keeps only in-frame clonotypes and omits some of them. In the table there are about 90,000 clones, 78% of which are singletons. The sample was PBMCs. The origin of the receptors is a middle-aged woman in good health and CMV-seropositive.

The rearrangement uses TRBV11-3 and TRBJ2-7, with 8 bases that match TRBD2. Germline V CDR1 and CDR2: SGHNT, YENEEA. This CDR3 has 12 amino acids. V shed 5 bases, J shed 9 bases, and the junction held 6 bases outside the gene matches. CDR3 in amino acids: CASSGSGMVQYF. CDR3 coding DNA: TGTGCCAGCAGCGGTAGCGGGATGGTGCAGTACTTC.

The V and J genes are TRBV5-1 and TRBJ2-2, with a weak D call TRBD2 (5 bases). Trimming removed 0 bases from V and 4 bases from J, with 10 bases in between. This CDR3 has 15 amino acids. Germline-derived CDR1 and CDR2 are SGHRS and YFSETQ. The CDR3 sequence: CASSLAAGGTGELFF. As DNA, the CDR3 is TGCGCCAGCAGCTTGGCCGCTGGAGGCACCGGGGAGCTGTTTTTT.

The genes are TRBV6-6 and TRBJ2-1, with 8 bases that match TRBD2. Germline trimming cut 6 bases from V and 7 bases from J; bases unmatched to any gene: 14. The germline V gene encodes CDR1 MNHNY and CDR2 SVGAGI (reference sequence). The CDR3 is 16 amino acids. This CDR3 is CASRILISGRGNEQFF. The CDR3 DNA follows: TGTGCCAGCAGGATATTGATAAGCGGGAGAGGGAATGAGCAGTTCTTC.